This T cell receptor beta chain was identified during a study of low-dose radiotherapy and immunotherapy resistance in tumors. Study at large: Across 26 weeks, 13 Gy in total went to Cohort 2, delivered as 1 Gy per fraction every two weeks. Each patient was administered nivolumab intravenously at 240 mg, which was a flat dose, every two weeks, along with intravenous ipilimumab at 1 mg/kg every six weeks. Daily intake of oral aspirin 300 mg by patients lasted four cycles and began on cycle 1 day 1.

This sample's time point: before trial treatment. Covering alpha and beta chains, TRAV- and TRBV-specific primers were used for the first-strand cDNA. Both a constant-region primer and a V-primer adapter served to amplify TCRs across 15 to 25 PCR cycles. TCRdb re-called the reads with MiXCR, one entry per CDR3 protein. The table has 59,000 or so distinct CDR3 sequences, more than 20% seen once; the top ten hold about 6.6%. This clonotype was seen more than once but under ten times. This probably arose from a read error, given a far larger clone one base away. The receptor comes from a male donor with rectosigmoid adenocarcinoma. Sample: PBMCs, taken before treatment.

CDR3 sequence (DNA): TGTGCCAGCAGTGCCCGGGAGGAAGGTGAGCAGTACTTC. Residues: CASSAREEGEQYF. V gene TRBV6-4 combines with J gene TRBJ2-7; 7 nucleotides agree with TRBD2. From germline, CDR1 is MRHNA and CDR2 SNTAGT. J lost 7 bases, V lost 4 bases, and 7 bases had no gene match. This CDR3 comprises 13 residues.